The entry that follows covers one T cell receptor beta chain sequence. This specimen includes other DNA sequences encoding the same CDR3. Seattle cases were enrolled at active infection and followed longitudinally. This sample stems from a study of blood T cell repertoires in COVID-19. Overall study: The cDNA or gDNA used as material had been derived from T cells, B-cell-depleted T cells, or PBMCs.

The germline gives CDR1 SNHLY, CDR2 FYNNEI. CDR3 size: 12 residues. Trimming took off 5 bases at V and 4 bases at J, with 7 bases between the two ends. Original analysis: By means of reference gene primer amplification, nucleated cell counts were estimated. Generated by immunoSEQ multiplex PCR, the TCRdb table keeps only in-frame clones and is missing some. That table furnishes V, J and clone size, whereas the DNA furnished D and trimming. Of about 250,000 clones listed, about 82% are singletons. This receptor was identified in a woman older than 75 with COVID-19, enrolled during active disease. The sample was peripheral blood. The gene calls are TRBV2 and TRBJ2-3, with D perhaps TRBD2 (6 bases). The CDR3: CASSSGADTQYF. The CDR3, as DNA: TGTGCCAGCAGTTCGGGGGCAGATACGCAGTATTTT.